This passage covers 27 T cell receptor beta chains from one sample sequenced in a study of CD8 T cells in Susac syndrome. Reverse transcription of about 0.5 to 1 ug RNA used random hexamers. TCRdb processed the immunoSEQ multiplex PCR reads anew with MiXCR; each CDR3 protein has one entry. The table has 400,000 or so distinct CDR3 sequences, more than 80% seen once; the top ten hold 0.12%. The specimen was CD8+ T cells from PBMCs. All receptors derive from a human donor with multiple sclerosis.

The V call is TRBV10-3, the J call TRBJ2-6; D remains ambiguous. Germline V gene lookup returns CDR1 ENHRY and CDR2 SYGVKD. Trimming took 2 bases from V and 4 from J, leaving 15 bases between them. The CDR3 consists of 17 residues. CDR3 loop: CAISEGPGGWGANVLTF. DNA for the CDR3: TGTGCCATCAGTGAGGGCCCCGGCGGCTGGGGGGCCAACGTCCTGACTTTC.

The rearrangement links TRBV5-1 to TRBJ1-6, with TRBD1 matching over 8 bases. V gave up 0 bases and J gave up 10 bases; unmatched junction bases: 9. CDR1 SGHRS and CDR2 YFSETQ come from the germline V gene. This CDR3 is 16 amino acids long. CDR3 in DNA: TGCGCCAGCAGCTTGGACCCAGGGGGCGCGGAATCACCCCTCCACTTT. Encoded protein: CASSLDPGGAESPLHF.

This clonotype has only one observation. The chain uses TRBV7-6 and TRBJ2-7, with unresolved D. The CDR3 covers 13 residues. From germline, CDR1 is SGHVS and CDR2 FNYEAQ. V was pared by 0 bases and J by 7 bases, with 10 bases between. The CDR3 loop is CASSLAGSVEQYF. In DNA, the CDR3 is TGTGCCAGCAGCTTAGCGGGGTCGGTGGAGCAGTACTTC.

The chain uses TRBV7-2 and TRBJ2-7; no clear D gene. The length of the CDR3 is 12 residues. V lost 2 bases to trimming and J lost 4 bases, with 6 bases between them. Germline CDR1 and CDR2: SGHTA and FQGNSA. The CDR3 nucleotides are TGTGCCAGCAGCTTATTCGTATACGAGCAGTACTTC. Protein: CASSLFVYEQYF.

The CDR3 here is CAWSPSTPGEQYF. For the CDR3, the DNA is TGTGCCTGGAGCCCCTCGACACCTGGGGAGCAGTACTTC. The rearrangement joins TRBV30 to TRBJ2-7; D remains ambiguous. There are 13 residues in the CDR3. Germline CDR1 GTSNPN, CDR2 SVGIG (reference sequence). Trimming cost V 3 bases and J 7 bases, with 16 bases left between them.

This clonotype has a single count. The chain uses TRBV19 and TRBJ2-1; 12 bases map to TRBD2. This CDR3 is built from 15 residues. CDR1 is LNHDA, CDR2 SQIVND, per germline (reference sequence). The junction had 5 bases not matched to a gene; V was cut back by 5 bases and J by 6 bases. The DNA for the CDR3 is TGTGCCAGTAGTTTCAGACTAGCGGGAGTCAATGAGCAGTTCTTC. Translation gives CASSFRLAGVNEQFF. The whole variable domain, filled in from reference TRBV19 and TRBJ2-1, reads DGGITQSPKYLFRKEGQNVTLSCEQNLNHDAMYWYRQDPGQGLRLIYYSQIVNDFQKGDIAEGYSVSREKKESFPLTVTSAQKNPTAFYLCASSFRLAGVNEQFFGPGTRLTVL.

The genes are TRBV9 and TRBJ2-7, with a possible D match to TRBD2 (5 bases). The CDR3 sequence is 15 residues long. Trimming removed 0 bases from V and 2 bases from J, with 12 bases in between. The germline CDR1 and CDR2 sequences are SGDLS and YYNGEE. The CDR3 reads CASSVEGGSAYEQYF. The CDR3 coding sequence is TGTGCCAGCAGCGTAGAGGGCGGGTCAGCCTACGAGCAGTACTTC.

The V gene is TRBV12-3 or TRBV12-4, the J gene TRBJ2-1; 8 bases match TRBD2. J gave up 4 bases and V 1 base, and 6 bases lay outside the gene matches. The CDR3 has 16 amino acids. Here the CDR3 DNA reads TGTGCCAGCAGTTTAGGTGCGGGGGGCCGGTACAATGAGCAGTTCTTC. It encodes CASSLGAGGRYNEQFF.

The rearrangement joins TRBV3-1 to TRBJ1-1; D is perhaps TRBD1 (6 bases). This CDR3 spans 14 amino acids. CDR1 LGHDT and CDR2 YNNKEL come from the germline V gene (reference sequence). V was pared by 4 bases and J by 3 bases, with 12 bases between. The CDR3 nucleotides read TGTGCCAGCAGCCCGACAGGTTGGGACACTGAAGCTTTCTTT. It specifies CASSPTGWDTEAFF.

Remarks on this clonotype: A read error may account for a junction end that differs from germline. The chain links TRBV5-4 to TRBJ2-1, with a possible D match to TRBD2 (5 bases). Per germline, CDR1 SGHNT and CDR2 YYREEE (reference sequence). The CDR3 consists of 13 residues. The CDR3 nucleotides read TGTGCCAGCAGATTGGAGGCTAGCAATGAGCAGTTCTTC. It translates to CASRLEASNEQFF. The full variable domain, rest sourced from reference TRBV5-4 and TRBJ2-1, is ETGVTQSPTHLIKTRGQQVTLRCSSQSGHNTVSWYQQALGQGPQFIFQYYREEENGRGNFPPRFSGLQFPNYSSELNVNALELDDSALYLCASRLEASNEQFFGPGTRLTVL.

The chain combines TRBV11-2 with TRBJ1-1; maybe TRBD1 (5 bases). Germline V gene sequence: CDR1 SGHAT, CDR2 FQNNGV. The CDR3 covers 16 residues. The V gene lost 0 bases and the J gene lost 4 bases, with 15 bases spanning the gap. The CDR3 DNA sequence: TGTGCCAGCAGCTTAGAATGGGAGGGGAAGGGCACTGAAGCTTTCTTT. Its translation is CASSLEWEGKGTEAFF.

The CDR3 reads CASSLVLDGELFF. CDR3 nucleotide sequence: TGTGCCAGCAGCTTAGTGCTTGACGGGGAGCTGTTTTTT. The chain links TRBV7-9 to TRBJ2-2, with D hard to call. Germline CDR1 is SEHNR and CDR2 is FQNEAQ (reference sequence). V lost 1 base, J lost 7 bases, and 7 bases lay in between. The CDR3 loop spans 13 amino acids.

This clonotype has just a few counts. This sequence joins TRBV5-6 and TRBJ2-7, with D perhaps matching TRBD1 or TRBD2 (5 bases each). The CDR3 has 13 residues. Trimming cost V 0 bases and J 2 bases, with 6 bases left between them. CDR1 is SGHDT, CDR2 YYEEEE, per germline. In DNA, the CDR3 is TGTGCCAGCAGCTTGGAGGGACCCTACGAGCAGTACTTC. Translation: CASSLEGPYEQYF.

CDR3 bases: TGTGCCAGCTCCTCGAACAGGTACCAAGAGACCCAGTACTTC. This codes for CASSSNRYQETQYF. V is TRBV18 and J is TRBJ2-5, with D possibly matching TRBD1 (5 bases). Germline CDR1 reads KGHSH; CDR2 reads LQKENI. Trimming took 6 bases from V and 0 from J, leaving 11 bases between them. The CDR3 runs 14 residues.

The chain employs TRBV5-1 and TRBJ2-3, with 9 bases aligning to TRBD1. The CDR3 is made up of 16 amino acids. After removal of 2 bases from V and 2 bases from J, the junction contained 6 bases not matched to a gene. CDR1 SGHRS and CDR2 YFSETQ come from the germline V gene. The CDR3 DNA sequence: TGCGCCAGCAGCTTTCACCGGGACAGGGACACAGATACGCAGTATTTT. Protein product: CASSFHRDRDTDTQYF.

The chain employs TRBV19 and TRBJ2-1; D is perhaps TRBD1 (5 bases). Germline lookup yields CDR1 LNHDA and CDR2 SQIVND (reference sequence). The germline V and J ends were trimmed by 2 bases and 9 bases, with 11 bases remaining between them. This CDR3 region has 13 residues. DNA for the CDR3: TGTGCCAGTAGTATAATGGGGCTCAGTGAGCAGTTCTTC. Its protein is CASSIMGLSEQFF.

This chain uses TRBV6-5 with TRBJ2-7; tentative D call: TRBD1 (6 bases). There are 16 residues in the CDR3. CDR1 MNHEY and CDR2 SVGAGI come from the germline V gene. Trimming removed 3 bases at V and 0 bases at J, with 15 bases between. The CDR3 DNA reads as TGTGCCAGCAGTTATAGCGTGACAGGACACTCCTACGAGCAGTACTTC. This sequence encodes CASSYSVTGHSYEQYF.

The chain uses TRBV30 and TRBJ2-1, with 11 bases aligning to TRBD2. The CDR3 contains 16 residues. V was clipped by 1 base and J by 2 bases; unmatched bases: 4. Germline values: CDR1 GTSNPN, CDR2 SVGIG (reference sequence). The CDR3 spells CAWSEGSGGAYNEQFF. CDR3 bases: TGTGCCTGGAGTGAGGGTAGCGGGGGGGCCTACAATGAGCAGTTCTTC. Complete variable domain (other parts from reference TRBV30 and TRBJ2-1): SQTIHQWPATLVQPVGSPLSLECTVEGTSNPNLYWYRQAAGRGLQLLFYSVGIGQISSEVPQNLSASRPQDRQFILSSKKLLLSDSGFYLCAWSEGSGGAYNEQFFGPGTRLTVL.

The chain uses TRBV5-5 and TRBJ1-2; no reliable D call. This CDR3 comprises 15 residues. Per the germline V gene, CDR1 is SGHKS and CDR2 is YYEKEE (reference sequence). Trimming pared 4 bases from V and 6 bases from J, leaving 19 bases between. CDR3 nucleotides: TGTGCCAGCAGCCTGGATGAGGGTCTTGGTGATGGCTACACCTTC. It yields the protein CASSLDEGLGDGYTF.

J is TRBJ1-1 and V is TRBV19, with a possible D match to TRBD1 (5 bases). With 8 bases removed from V and 5 bases from J, the gap between germline ends came to 12 bases. Germline V gives CDR1 LNHDA, CDR2 SQIVND (reference sequence). The CDR3 is made up of 12 amino acids. CDR3 region: CASLDMFTEAFF. The CDR3 bases are TGTGCCAGTCTGGACATGTTTACTGAAGCTTTCTTT.

This rearrangement joins TRBV6-1 to TRBJ2-3; 10 bases fit TRBD2. The CDR3 loop spans 16 amino acids. In germline, CDR1 is MNHNS, CDR2 SASEGT. The V gene end was trimmed by 4 bases and the J gene end by 0 bases; junction bases not matched to a gene: 4. CDR3: CASSAASGRSTDTQYF. The DNA of the CDR3 is TGTGCCAGCAGTGCCGCTAGCGGGAGAAGCACAGATACGCAGTATTTT.

The chain is built from TRBV6-1 and TRBJ2-7; D tentatively fits TRBD1 or TRBD2 (5 bases each). The V end was cut by 10 bases, the J end by 3 bases, with 13 bases between. The CDR3 runs 12 residues. In germline, CDR1 is MNHNS, CDR2 SASEGT. This CDR3 is CATTGRGYEQYF. The DNA for the CDR3 is TGTGCCACCACGGGACGGGGCTACGAGCAGTACTTC.

The chain combines TRBV28 with TRBJ2-7, with D possibly being TRBD1 (6 bases). CDR1 and CDR2 from the germline V gene are MDHEN and SYDVKM. The ends were cut back, 8 bases at V and 6 bases at J, with 20 bases in the middle. CDR3 length equals 14 residues. CDR3 DNA: TGTGCCAGCGGGACACTTCTCGAAGGGCTCGAGCAGTACTTC. This encodes CASGTLLEGLEQYF.

V and J are TRBV6-1 and TRBJ1-1, with D unclear. The length of the CDR3 is 14 residues. Germline CDR1 reads MNHNS; CDR2 reads SASEGT. Trimming shortened V by 1 base and J by 5 bases, and 11 bases separated the two germline ends. The CDR3: CASSEVGSGTEAFF. CDR3 DNA: TGTGCCAGCAGTGAAGTGGGAAGCGGTACTGAAGCTTTCTTT.

The chain joins TRBV5-1 to TRBJ2-1, with a possible D match to TRBD2 (5 bases). V lost 2 bases to trimming and J lost 5 bases, with 11 bases between them. Germline-derived CDR1 and CDR2 are SGHRS and YFSETQ. CDR3 length: 14 residues. CDR3 DNA sequence: TGCGCCAGCAGCTTTAGAGAGCGGAACAATGAGCAGTTCTTC. Its protein is CASSFRERNNEQFF. The full variable domain, its missing parts supplied by reference TRBV5-1 and TRBJ2-1, is KAGVTQTPRYLIKTRGQQVTLSCSPISGHRSVSWYQQTPGQGLQFLFEYFSETQRNKGNFPGRFSGRQFSNSRSEMNVSTLELGDSALYLCASSFRERNNEQFFGPGTRLTVL.

The rearrangement joins TRBV7-9 to TRBJ1-4; D is undetermined. Germline loops: CDR1 SEHNR, CDR2 FQNEAQ (reference sequence). The V and J ends lost 4 bases and 5 bases respectively, with 11 bases between them. This CDR3 is built from 14 residues. This CDR3 reads CASSSSRKNEKLFF. The CDR3, as DNA: TGTGCCAGCAGCTCGAGCAGGAAGAATGAAAAACTGTTTTTT.

The chain combines TRBV13 with TRBJ1-3; no clear D. V lost 5 bases to trimming and J lost 2 bases, with 10 bases between them. The germline V gene has CDR1 PRHDT and CDR2 FYEKMQ (reference sequence). This CDR3 is 14 amino acids long. In DNA, the CDR3 is TGTGCCAGCAGCACCGCCGGAACTGGAAACACCATATATTTT. Translating gives CASSTAGTGNTIYF.